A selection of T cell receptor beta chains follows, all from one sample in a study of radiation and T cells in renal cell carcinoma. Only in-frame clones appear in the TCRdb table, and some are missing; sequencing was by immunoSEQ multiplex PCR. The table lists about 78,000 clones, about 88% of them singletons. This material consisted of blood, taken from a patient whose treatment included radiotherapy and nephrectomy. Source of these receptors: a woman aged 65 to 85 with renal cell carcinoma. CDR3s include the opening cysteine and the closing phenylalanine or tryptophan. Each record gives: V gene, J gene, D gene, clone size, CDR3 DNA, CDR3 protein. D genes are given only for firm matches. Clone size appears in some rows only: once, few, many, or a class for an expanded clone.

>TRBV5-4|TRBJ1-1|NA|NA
TGTGCCAGCAGCCCCCGGGGAGGGTCAAACACTGAAGCTTTCTTT
CASSPRGGSNTEAFF
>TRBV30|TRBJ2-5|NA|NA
TGTGCCTGGAGTCACAGGGGGGGAGTATGGCAAGAGACCCAGTACTTC
CAWSHRGGVWQETQYF
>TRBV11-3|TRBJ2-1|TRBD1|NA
TGTGCCAGCAGCTTAGATCTCTCAAGGACAGGGGTTCCGTTCTTC
CASSLDLSRTGVPFF
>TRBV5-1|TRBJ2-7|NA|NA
TGCGCCAGCAGCTTAGTCAGCTCCTACGAGCAGTACTTC
CASSLVSSYEQYF
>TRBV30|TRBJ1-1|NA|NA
TGTGCCTGGAGCGGACAGAAAGCTTTCTTT
CAWSGQKAFF
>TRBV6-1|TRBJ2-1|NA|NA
TGTGCCAGCAGTGCGATGGGAGGTAATGAGCAGTTCTTC
CASSAMGGNEQFF
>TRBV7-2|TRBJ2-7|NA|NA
TGTGCCAGCAGCTTTAGTACCCTTCTTACCTCCTACGAGCAGTACTTC
CASSFSTLLTSYEQYF
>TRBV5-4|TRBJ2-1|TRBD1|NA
TGTGCCAGCAGCTGGGGACAGGGAGGCGATGAGCAGTTCTTC
CASSWGQGGDEQFF
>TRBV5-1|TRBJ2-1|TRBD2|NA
TGCGCCAGCAGCTTGTTTAGTAGCGGGGGTAATGAGCAGTTCTTC
CASSLFSSGGNEQFF
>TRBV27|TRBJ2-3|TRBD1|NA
TGTGCCAGCAGTTTAAGCAGGGGGCGCACAGATACGCAGTATTTT
CASSLSRGRTDTQYF
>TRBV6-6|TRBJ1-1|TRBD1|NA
TGTGCCAGCTGTGACAGGGTGGTTTACACTGAAGCTTTCTTT
CASCDRVVYTEAFF
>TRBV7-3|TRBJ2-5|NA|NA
TGTGCCAGCAGCTTAGCGGCCAGTCGAAGCGAGACCCAGTACTTC
CASSLAASRSETQYF
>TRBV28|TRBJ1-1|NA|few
TGTGCCAGCAGTTCGGCTAAGCTTGAAGCTTTCTTT
CASSSAKLEAFF
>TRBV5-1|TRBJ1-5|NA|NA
TGCGCCAGCAGCTTGGATAGCAATCAGCCCCAGCATTTT
CASSLDSNQPQHF
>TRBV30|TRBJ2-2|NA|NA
TGTGCCTGGAGTGTCGGACGTCGCGGGGAGCTGTTTTTT
CAWSVGRRGELFF
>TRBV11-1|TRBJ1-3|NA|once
TGTGCCAGCAGCCGATCGTTGGGGACTGGAAACACCATATATTTT
CASSRSLGTGNTIYF
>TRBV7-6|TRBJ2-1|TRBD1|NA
TGTGCCAGCAGCTCCTCACCGACAGGGACAAGCTCCTACAATGAGCAGTTCTTC
CASSSSPTGTSSYNEQFF
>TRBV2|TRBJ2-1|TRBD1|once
TGTGCCAGCGAGCACAGGGGATACAATGAGCAGTTCTTC
CASEHRGYNEQFF
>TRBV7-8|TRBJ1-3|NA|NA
TGTGCCAGCAGCTTAGGAGACTCTAGGAGGGGAAACACCATATATTTT
CASSLGDSRRGNTIYF
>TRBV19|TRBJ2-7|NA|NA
TGTGCCAGTAGTATAGGACAGGACTACGAGCAGTACTTC
CASSIGQDYEQYF
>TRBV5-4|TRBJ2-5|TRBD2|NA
TGTGCCAGCAGCAACCTTAGCGGGGGATTGGAGACCCAGTACTTC
CASSNLSGGLETQYF
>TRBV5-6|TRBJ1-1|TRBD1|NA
TGTGCCAGCAGCCTGGGACAGCCCACTGAAGCTTTCTTT
CASSLGQPTEAFF
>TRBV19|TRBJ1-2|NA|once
TGTGCCAGTAGTATAGAGGAGACAGCCTATGGCTACACCTTC
CASSIEETAYGYTF
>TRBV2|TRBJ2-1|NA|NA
TGTGCCAGCAGTACCTACAATGAGCAGTTCTTC
CASSTYNEQFF
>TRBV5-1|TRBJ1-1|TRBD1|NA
TGCGCCAGCAGCAAGGGAGACAGGGGTACTGAAGCTTTCTTT
CASSKGDRGTEAFF
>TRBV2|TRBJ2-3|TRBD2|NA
TGTGCCAGCAGATCTAGCGGGGCGTCCACAGATACGCAGTATTTT
CASRSSGASTDTQYF
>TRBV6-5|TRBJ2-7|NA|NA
TGTGCCAGCAGGGCCAGGAGCGACTACGAGCAGTACTTC
CASRARSDYEQYF
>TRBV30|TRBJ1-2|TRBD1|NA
TGTGCCTGGAGTGTACTAGGGGGCAATTATGGCTACACCTTC
CAWSVLGGNYGYTF
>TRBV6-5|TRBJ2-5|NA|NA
TGTGCCAGCCGAAGGTACCAAGAGACCCAGTACTTC
CASRRYQETQYF
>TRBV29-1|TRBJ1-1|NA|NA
TGCAGCGGCCAGACGGCGAACACTGAAGCTTTCTTT
CSGQTANTEAFF
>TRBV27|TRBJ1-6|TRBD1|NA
TGTGCCAGCAGTTTATCGCGACAGGGGGCAACCTATAATTCACCCCTCCACTTT
CASSLSRQGATYNSPLHF
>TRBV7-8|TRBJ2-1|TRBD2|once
TGTGCCAGCAGCTTAAGTTCGACTAGCCCCAATGAGCAGTTCTTC
CASSLSSTSPNEQFF
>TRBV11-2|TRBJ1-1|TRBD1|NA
TGTGCCAGCAGCTCGAACAGGGGAGAGAACACTGAAGCTTTCTTT
CASSSNRGENTEAFF